This TCR beta chain was retrieved from a study of cytomegalovirus exposure and HLA in healthy donors. Overall study findings and caveats: Reports indicate that TCR beta sequences accurately predicted the HLA-A and HLA-B alleles of most subjects. Presence/absence analyses rested on an assumption that sequencing depth was roughly uniform across donors. Specificity of three CMV-associated chains for CMV antigens was verified in vitro.

PCR employed 60 Vbeta and 13 Jbeta primers. Measured with immunoSEQ multiplex PCR; TCRdb has only the in-frame clones, and not every one. The sample yields more than 100,000 clones, about 83% seen once. Whereas donors were nominally healthy upon sampling, unrecorded immune exposures were probable. Concerning this clone itself: Its antigen is currently unknown.

In germline, CDR1 is LGHNA, CDR2 YNFKEQ. The trim removed 1 base at V and 5 bases at J, leaving 8 bases unmatched. This CDR3 has 16 amino acids. Sequenced input: PBMCs. The chain employs TRBV4-2 and TRBJ2-5; 9 bases fit TRBD2. This receptor was identified in a woman in her forties in good health and CMV-seropositive. The CDR3 loop is CASSQVQAGGLETQYF. CDR3 bases: TGTGCCAGCAGCCAAGTCCAGGCGGGAGGGCTGGAGACCCAGTACTTC.